This TCR beta chain is drawn from a study of a mutant IDH1 vaccine in newly diagnosed glioma. Study background: Earlier therapy was either radiotherapy, temozolomide, or both, and most got both.

Study observations and caveats: Vaccination induced immune responses in about 92% of patients.

As concerns this clone: The antigen is unknown.

Described time point: week 35, safety follow-up. All doses held 300 ug of mutant IDH1 20-mer peptide, with topical imiquimod. Sequenced by immunoSEQ multiplex PCR; TCRdb stores in-frame clones only, minus some. Altogether approximately 44,000 clones are present, 70% to 80% being singletons, with the ten largest covering about 12%. The sequencing used PBMCs, collected from a glioma patient whose treatment included an IDH1 peptide vaccine. The receptor was isolated from a man aged 40-55 years with glioma.

The CDR3: CASSPGTVFIEKLFF. CDR3 nucleotide sequence: TGTGCCAGCAGCCCGGGGACGGTCTTCATTGAAAAACTGTTTTTT. This rearrangement joins TRBV7-2 to TRBJ1-4, with a tentative D call TRBD1 (5 bases). Per the germline V gene, CDR1 is SGHTA and CDR2 is FQGNSA. The CDR3 length is 15 residues. Trimming removed 5 bases from V and 7 bases from J, with 17 bases in between.